The 21 T cell receptor beta chains presented below share a single source sample, sequenced in a study of T cell repertoires in cytomegalovirus infection. TCRdb fed the reads into MiXCR, producing one record per CDR3 protein. The sample lists 250,000 or so distinct CDR3 sequences; roughly 10% were seen once. The sequencing input was PBMCs. Receptor source: a human donor in good health (CMV status not recorded). Some clones in this sample may be carry-over from other donors' samples.

The chain combines TRBV7-2 with TRBJ2-5, with TRBD2 matching 10 bases. The CDR3 runs 15 residues. Germline CDR1 and CDR2: SGHTA and FQGNSA. Trimming removed 6 bases from V and 7 bases from J; junction bases left unmatched: 11. The CDR3 here is CASSPSGGAGGTQYF. In DNA, the CDR3 is TGTGCCAGCAGTCCCAGCGGGGGGGCCGGGGGGACCCAGTACTTC.

There are many counts of this clonotype. The chain links TRBV20-1 to TRBJ2-1; 11 positions agree with TRBD2. The CDR3 totals 14 residues. Germline loops: CDR1 DFQATT, CDR2 SNEGSKA (reference sequence). With V trimmed by 3 bases and J by 7 bases, 5 bases remained unmatched. CDR3 residues: CSASGTSGGNEQFF. DNA of the CDR3: TGCAGTGCTAGCGGGACTAGCGGAGGAAATGAGCAGTTCTTC.

The chain employs TRBV2 and TRBJ2-3; possibly TRBD2 for D (5 bases). The germline CDR1 and CDR2 sequences are SNHLY and FYNNEI. Trimming shortened V by 7 bases and J by 2 bases, and 19 bases separated the two germline ends. The CDR3 covers 16 residues. DNA of the CDR3: TGTGCCAGCACCGGAAGAGCTAGCAGAAACACAGATACGCAGTATTTT. The encoded protein is CASTGRASRNTDTQYF.

This clonotype has a count of ten or more. The rearrangement uses TRBV7-2 and TRBJ1-1, with D maybe TRBD1 (5 bases). Trimming removed 6 bases at V and 5 bases at J, with 25 bases between. Per the germline V gene, CDR1 is SGHTA and CDR2 is FQGNSA. CDR3 length equals 17 residues. The CDR3 here is CASRKRPEGVGGTEAFF. CDR3 DNA: TGTGCCAGCAGAAAACGCCCCGAAGGGGTGGGGGGTACTGAAGCTTTCTTT.

This clonotype was found many times. The V gene is TRBV7-2, the J gene TRBJ2-3, with TRBD2 matching over 12 bases. Trimming took 5 bases from V and 11 from J; bases not matched to a gene: 11. The CDR3 covers 15 residues. Looked up from germline, CDR1 is SGHTA and CDR2 is FQGNSA. The DNA of the CDR3 is TGTGCCAGCAGCCAGACTAGCGGGAGTCCTTGGGAGCAGTATTTT. Protein: CASSQTSGSPWEQYF.

The genes are TRBV9 and TRBJ2-4, with a weak D call TRBD1 (6 bases). CDR1 and CDR2 from the germline V gene are SGDLS and YYNGEE. The CDR3 sequence is 19 residues long. V was trimmed by 0 bases and J by 1 base, leaving 20 bases between them. The CDR3 spells CASSVARGDEGEAKNIQYF. The CDR3 nucleotides read TGTGCCAGCAGCGTAGCCAGAGGGGACGAGGGGGAGGCCAAAAACATTCAGTACTTC. Using reference TRBV9 and TRBJ2-4 for the parts outside the CDR3, the full variable domain is DSGVTQTPKHLITATGQRVTLRCSPRSGDLSVYWYQQSLDQGLQFLIQYYNGEERAKGNILERFSAQQFPDLHSELNLSSLELGDSALYFCASSVARGDEGEAKNIQYFGAGTRLSVL.

This clonotype was seen repeatedly, ten times or more. The rearrangement links TRBV6-1 to TRBJ1-1; 7 nucleotides align to TRBD1. J was trimmed by 1 base and V by 6 bases; bases with no gene match: 14. Germline CDR1 reads MNHNS; CDR2 reads SASEGT. There are 17 residues in the CDR3. CDR3 nucleotide sequence: TGTGCCAGCAGGCTACAGGGGACCAGTATTTCGAACACTGAAGCTTTCTTT. Protein: CASRLQGTSISNTEAFF.

This clonotype came up a few times. V is TRBV28 and J is TRBJ2-7, with TRBD2 identical over 9 bases. The V gene end was trimmed by 6 bases and the J gene end by 6 bases; junction bases not matched to a gene: 3. The CDR3 extends over 12 amino acids. Germline assignment: CDR1 MDHEN and CDR2 SYDVKM. The CDR3 sequence: CASRGLASEQYF. CDR3 in DNA: TGTGCCAGCAGGGGACTAGCATCCGAGCAGTACTTC.

Judged by abundance, this clonotype is medium-sized. Written as DNA, the CDR3 is TGTGCCAGCAGCAATCCGGGGAGGGGCTCCTACGAGCAGTACTTC. Encoded protein: CASSNPGRGSYEQYF. The chain is built from TRBV7-2 and TRBJ2-7, with TRBD2 matching 7 bases. There are 15 residues in the CDR3. V lost 5 bases and J lost 0; bases outside the gene matches: 7. CDR1 is SGHTA, CDR2 FQGNSA, per germline.

This clonotype was detected many times. The J gene is TRBJ2-1, the V gene TRBV14; 7 nucleotides line up with TRBD1. The CDR3 length is 13 residues. The trim removed 2 bases at V and 15 bases at J, leaving 10 bases unmatched. The germline V gene has CDR1 SGHDN and CDR2 FVKESK. The CDR3 reads CASSQFRGRRWFF. The CDR3 DNA is TGTGCCAGCAGCCAATTTAGGGGGCGCCGATGGTTCTTC.

Many counts were recorded for this clonotype. The gene calls are TRBV27 and TRBJ1-2, with 8 positions matching TRBD1. V lost 6 bases to trimming and J lost 4 bases; unmatched junction nucleotides: 10. Germline values: CDR1 MNHEY, CDR2 SMNVEV (reference sequence). This CDR3 spans 15 amino acids. DNA of the CDR3: TGTGCCAGCAGCCCAAGCACAGGGGGAAGCTATGGCTACACCTTC. It specifies CASSPSTGGSYGYTF.

Many counts were recorded for this clonotype. The chain is built from TRBV9 and TRBJ2-7; 8 bases agree with TRBD1. The length of the CDR3 is 14 residues. Germline V gene lookup returns CDR1 SGDLS and CDR2 YYNGEE. V lost 3 bases and J lost 5; bases outside the gene matches: 7. As DNA, the CDR3 is TGTGCCAGCAGCGCGGGGGACAGGCCACACGAGCAGTACTTC. It translates to CASSAGDRPHEQYF. The whole variable domain, filled in from reference TRBV9 and TRBJ2-7, reads DSGVTQTPKHLITATGQRVTLRCSPRSGDLSVYWYQQSLDQGLQFLIQYYNGEERAKGNILERFSAQQFPDLHSELNLSSLELGDSALYFCASSAGDRPHEQYFGPGTRLTVT.

The CDR3, as DNA: TGTGCCAGCACCCCCGTCGTCCTAGCAGCTTTCTTT. This translates into CASTPVVLAAFF. The rearrangement links TRBV7-8 to TRBJ1-1, with unresolved D. CDR3 size: 12 residues. Germline CDR1 reads SGHVS; CDR2 reads FQNEAQ. V was shortened by 7 bases and J by 10 bases, with 16 bases between the two germline ends.

The chain employs TRBV5-6 and TRBJ2-3; TRBD2 matches at 8 bases. In germline, CDR1 is SGHDT, CDR2 YYEEEE. The CDR3 extends over 13 amino acids. The V and J ends lost 7 bases and 1 base, in that order; junction bases with no gene match: 2. This CDR3 is CASRRGGTDTQYF. The CDR3 region has the DNA TGTGCCAGCCGGCGGGGGGGCACAGATACGCAGTATTTT.

This clonotype has a handful of counts. V and J are TRBV12-3 or TRBV12-4 and TRBJ1-1; 7 positions agree with TRBD1. CDR3 size: 14 residues. V lost 3 bases and J lost 6; bases outside the gene matches: 7. Written as DNA, the CDR3 is TGTGCCAGCAGTTTTGCAGGGGGTGGGGCTGAAGCTTTCTTT. Translated, it gives CASSFAGGGAEAFF.

The V and J genes are TRBV5-1 and TRBJ2-5, with D perhaps being TRBD1 or TRBD2 (6 bases each). CDR3 length equals 15 residues. Germline-derived CDR1 and CDR2 are SGHRS and YFSETQ. Trimming removed 0 bases at V and 5 bases at J, with 14 bases between. Written as DNA, the CDR3 is TGCGCCAGCAGCTTGGGGGGGGCCGCCACTGAGACCCAGTACTTC. Its translation: CASSLGGAATETQYF.

This clonotype was counted at least ten times. The chain links TRBV7-3 to TRBJ1-1; D call uncertain. The CDR3 extends over 13 amino acids. Germline CDR1 and CDR2: SGHTA and FQGTGA. Deletions cut 5 bases from V and 3 bases from J, with 10 bases between. CDR3 amino acids: CASSKGGDTEAFF. The CDR3 DNA follows: TGTGCCAGCAGCAAGGGTGGAGACACTGAAGCTTTCTTT.

The chain joins TRBV19 to TRBJ2-1, with a tentative D call TRBD2 (6 bases). Germline lookup yields CDR1 LNHDA and CDR2 SQIVND (reference sequence). The ends were cut back, 0 bases at V and 7 bases at J, with 19 bases in the middle. The CDR3 is 17 residues long. The CDR3: CASSIDPTGVPLNEQFF. CDR3 bases: TGTGCCAGTAGTATAGATCCTACGGGAGTCCCTTTGAATGAGCAGTTCTTC.

This sequence joins TRBV28 and TRBJ2-7; D remains ambiguous. The CDR3 is made up of 12 amino acids. Germline CDR1 and CDR2: MDHEN and SYDVKM. V lost 8 bases and J 6 bases, leaving 14 bases between the germline ends. This CDR3 is CASEVPPSEQYF. DNA for the CDR3: TGTGCCAGCGAGGTCCCCCCCTCCGAGCAGTACTTC.

The chain combines TRBV4-2 with TRBJ1-5, with D perhaps matching TRBD1 (5 bases). The CDR3 length is 15 residues. Germline CDR1 and CDR2: LGHNA and YNFKEQ. V was clipped by 3 bases and J by 0 bases, with 9 bases between them. Here the CDR3 reads CASSHTGGSNQPQHF. The CDR3 DNA sequence: TGTGCCAGCAGCCACACAGGAGGTAGCAATCAGCCCCAGCATTTT.

This clonotype showed up just a few times. The gene calls are TRBV6-2 or TRBV6-3 and TRBJ1-2, with D unclear. V was shortened by 0 bases and J by 8 bases, with 7 bases between the two germline ends. From germline, CDR1 is MNHEY and CDR2 SVGEGT. The CDR3 covers 12 residues. CDR3 in DNA: TGTGCCAGCAGTTACTCGAGTGGCGGCTACACCTTC. It encodes CASSYSSGGYTF.